These T cell receptor beta chains were read from a single sample in a study of radiotherapy plus CTLA-4 blockade in lung cancer. Clones were read by immunoSEQ multiplex PCR, and TCRdb kept only the in-frame ones, dropping some. The sample yields more than 50,000 clones, roughly 76% seen once. The starting material was peripheral blood, obtained from a patient treated with radiotherapy plus ipilimumab. The origin of the receptors is a human donor with non-small cell lung cancer who had a complete response to radiotherapy plus ipilimumab. Both conserved end residues are part of each CDR3. Rows may omit the clone size; those that give it use once, few, many or a size class.

j_call clone_size v_call cdr3_aa
TRBJ2-7 . TRBV5-1 CASSFTGGSYEQYF
TRBJ1-1 . TRBV30 CARVAGVEAFF
TRBJ1-2 few TRBV11-2 CASSYGQGYGYTF
TRBJ2-1 . TRBV2 CASISRPTSGTGEQFF
TRBJ2-1 . TRBV2 CASTFQLAGGNNEQFF
TRBJ1-3 . TRBV11-2 CASSRGRGSSGNTIYF
TRBJ1-2 few TRBV4-3 CASSLHTASFNYGYTF
TRBJ1-2 . TRBV5-6 CASSLRSGTGGGYTF
TRBJ2-5 few TRBV11-2 CASSLVGRVETQYF
TRBJ2-5 . TRBV18 CASSPFASGRQETQYF
TRBJ2-7 . TRBV4-2 CASSQVRGGSRSYEQYF
TRBJ2-7 . TRBV19 CASSKRPVAGLHEQYF
TRBJ2-5 . TRBV6-4 CASSDSDGGAETQYF
TRBJ1-5 . TRBV6-6 CASSYGQGWSNQPQHF
TRBJ2-5 . TRBV11-2 CASSSGQGQTQYF
TRBJ2-5 . TRBV18 CASSRTSGQETQYF
TRBJ2-4 . TRBV6-5 CATRGQLDIQYF
TRBJ1-4 few TRBV28 CASSLGTGLQEKLFF
TRBJ2-3 . TRBV4-1 CASSERLAGSTDTQYF
TRBJ1-1 few TRBV20-1 CSAHRVTEAFF
TRBJ2-7 few TRBV6-1 CASRLQGSSYEQYF
TRBJ2-7 . TRBV6-6 CASSYSYSGTTYEQYF
TRBJ2-3 . TRBV6-6 CASNLGQGSTDTQYF
TRBJ1-1 few TRBV7-2 CASSSGQTTEAFF